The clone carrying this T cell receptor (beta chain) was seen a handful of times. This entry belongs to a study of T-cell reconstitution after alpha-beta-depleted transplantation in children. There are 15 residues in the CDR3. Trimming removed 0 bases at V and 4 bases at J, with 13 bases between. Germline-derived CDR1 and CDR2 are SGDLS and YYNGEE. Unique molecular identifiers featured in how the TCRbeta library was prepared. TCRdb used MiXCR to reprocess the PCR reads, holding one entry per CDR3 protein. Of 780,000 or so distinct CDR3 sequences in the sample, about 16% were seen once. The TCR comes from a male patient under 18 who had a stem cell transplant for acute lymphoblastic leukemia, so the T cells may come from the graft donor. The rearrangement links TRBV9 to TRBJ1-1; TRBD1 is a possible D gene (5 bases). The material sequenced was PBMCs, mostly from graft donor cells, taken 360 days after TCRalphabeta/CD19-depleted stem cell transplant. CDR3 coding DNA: TGTGCCAGCAGCGTAGTCTCGGGGGACGGCACTGAAGCTTTCTTT. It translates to CASSVVSGDGTEAFF.